The clone carrying this T cell receptor (beta chain) was recorded at least ten times. The antigen is undetermined. These data originate in a study of Graves' ophthalmopathy and Graves' hyperthyroidism. Study as a whole: Researchers obtained peripheral blood at initial diagnosis, before any treatment had begun. General study points: The 13-signature model separated ophthalmopathy from stable hyperthyroidism at 85% to 90% sensitivity and around 80% specificity. Ophthalmopathy progression was predicted by the model at less than 71% sensitivity and approximately 72% specificity.

RNA served as the template for amplifying TCR beta CDR3 regions. An opening RT-PCR round employed HTBI primers and preceded a second-round multiplex PCR. TCRdb reprocessed the multiplex PCR reads via MiXCR and lists one record per CDR3 protein. Of about 480,000 distinct CDR3 sequences in the sample, roughly an eighth are singletons; the top ten hold roughly 10%. Trimming removed 0 bases from V and 4 bases from J, with 12 bases in between. This CDR3 has 15 amino acids. Germline V gene sequence: CDR1 MNHEY, CDR2 SMNVEV (reference sequence). Clinicians diagnosed using symptoms, serum thyroxine, TRAb, thyroid ultrasound and orbital computed tomography.

What was sequenced was blood. This receptor was obtained from a woman aged 25 to 45 with Graves' ophthalmopathy. This chain joins TRBV27 and TRBJ2-5; D is tentatively TRBD1 or TRBD2 (5 bases each). Written as DNA, the CDR3 is TGTGCCAGCAGTTTATCGCTAGGGGAGACAGAGACCCAGTACTTC. Residues: CASSLSLGETETQYF.